The clone carrying this T cell receptor (beta chain) was seen only a few times. No antigen is known for it. The sample comes from a study of tumor and adjacent non-tumor tissue in lung cancer. Points from the study as a whole: Compared with tumor, normal lung showed significantly lower TCR diversity.

RNA was extracted from bulk tissue without any cell sorting. Three rounds of nested PCR, following a modified ARM-PCR protocol, produced the TCRbeta library. TCRdb re-called the multiplex PCR reads through MiXCR, storing one row per CDR3 protein. The sample yields about 120,000 distinct CDR3 sequences, 75% to 90% seen once. Source material: lung tumor tissue. The receptor comes from a man between 65 and 85 years old with non-small cell lung cancer.

Here the CDR3 DNA reads TGTGCCAGCAGCTTAGATCGGCTAGCGATGGGGTTCTTC. The encoded protein is CASSLDRLAMGFF. The chain combines TRBV11-2 with TRBJ2-1; D is possibly TRBD2 (6 bases). V dropped 0 bases and J dropped 15 bases, with 15 bases sitting between them. CDR3 length: 13 amino acids. Germline CDR1 is SGHAT and CDR2 is FQNNGV.